What follows are 25 T cell receptor beta chains derived from one specimen sequenced in a study of blood T cell repertoires in COVID-19. Assay: immunoSEQ multiplex PCR; the TCRdb copy retains only in-frame clones and omits some. This repertoire shows some 300,000 clones, approximately 91% found once; its top ten account for less than 2%. Sequenced: PBMCs or T cells enriched from blood (not recorded which). Receptors were obtained from a woman in her forties who had recovered from COVID-19.

The chain carries TRBV5-1 and TRBJ2-7; D not certain. CDR3 length: 14 residues. V was cut by 2 bases and J by 0 bases, with 9 bases left in between. The germline V gene encodes CDR1 SGHRS and CDR2 YFSETQ. Here the CDR3 reads CASSLSEVSYEQYF. CDR3 nucleotides: TGCGCCAGCAGCTTATCAGAGGTCTCCTACGAGCAGTACTTC.

V and J are TRBV9 and TRBJ1-3, with 7 bases fitting TRBD1. V trimming: 7 bases; J trimming: 6 bases; junction bases outside the gene matches: 7. Germline V gene sequence: CDR1 SGDLS, CDR2 YYNGEE. The CDR3 loop spans 13 amino acids. CDR3 DNA sequence: TGTGCCAGCGGTACAGGGGCTGAAAACACCATATATTTT. It codes for CASGTGAENTIYF. The full variable domain, in which reference TRBV9 and TRBJ1-3 provide the parts outside the CDR3, is DSGVTQTPKHLITATGQRVTLRCSPRSGDLSVYWYQQSLDQGLQFLIQYYNGEERAKGNILERFSAQQFPDLHSELNLSSLELGDSALYFCASGTGAENTIYFGEGSWLTVV.

This clone was detected only a few times. DNA of the CDR3: TGTGCCAGCAGTTACTCACGAACAAGCGAGCAGTACTTC. Translating it yields CASSYSRTSEQYF. The chain links TRBV6-5 to TRBJ2-7; D remains unclear. Looked up from germline, CDR1 is MNHEY and CDR2 is SVGAGI. Trimming pared 0 bases from V and 6 bases from J, leaving 9 bases between. This CDR3 comprises 13 residues.

This rearrangement joins TRBV7-6 to TRBJ2-3; possible D gene TRBD2, 6 bases. Germline lookup yields CDR1 SGHVS and CDR2 FNYEAQ. Trimming shortened V by 4 bases and J by 3 bases, and 17 bases separated the two germline ends. This CDR3 spans 16 amino acids. The CDR3 DNA is TGTGCCAGCAGCTCGTCTCTTGGGGCGGGAACAGATACGCAGTATTTT. Encoded protein: CASSSSLGAGTDTQYF.

V usage is TRBV19 and J usage is TRBJ1-1; TRBD1 agrees at 10 bases. Per the germline V gene, CDR1 is LNHDA and CDR2 is SQIVND (reference sequence). This CDR3 spans 14 amino acids. Germline trimming cut 5 bases from V and 11 bases from J; bases unmatched to any gene: 11. The CDR3 sequence: CASSLRDRGLSAFF. The DNA of the CDR3 is TGTGCCAGTAGTCTCCGGGACAGGGGACTTTCGGCTTTCTTT.

The V call is TRBV7-2, the J call TRBJ1-6, with D hard to call. The germline V gene has CDR1 SGHTA and CDR2 FQGNSA. The ends were cut back, 1 base at V and 10 bases at J, with 17 bases in the middle. This CDR3 spans 16 amino acids. The CDR3 DNA is TGTGCCAGCAGCTTAGTTTCAGGCCTTGGAAGCTCACCCCTCCACTTT. It specifies CASSLVSGLGSSPLHF.

The CDR3 DNA sequence: TGTGCCAGCAGTTTCAACGGGATCAACACTGAAGCTTTCTTT. This sequence encodes CASSFNGINTEAFF. This chain joins TRBV27 and TRBJ1-1; no firm D call. Germline loops: CDR1 MNHEY, CDR2 SMNVEV (reference sequence). Trimming took 3 bases from V and 2 from J, leaving 10 bases between them. The CDR3 has 14 residues.

The chain has TRBV4-2 and TRBJ1-1; 8 nucleotides match TRBD1. The CDR3 contains 18 residues. J gave up 0 bases and V 1 base, and 10 bases lay outside the gene matches. The germline gives CDR1 LGHNA, CDR2 YNFKEQ. CDR3 loop: CASSQVEFQGAVNTEAFF. The CDR3 DNA is TGTGCCAGCAGCCAAGTAGAGTTTCAGGGGGCGGTGAACACTGAAGCTTTCTTT.

V is TRBV2 and J is TRBJ2-7, with 8 bases matching TRBD1. The CDR3 sequence is 13 residues long. The V gene end was trimmed by 6 bases and the J gene end by 5 bases; junction bases not matched to a gene: 6. Germline loops: CDR1 SNHLY, CDR2 FYNNEI. The CDR3 loop reads CASSPDREHEQYF. The CDR3 bases are TGTGCCAGCAGCCCGGACAGGGAGCACGAGCAGTACTTC.

This chain uses TRBV18 with TRBJ2-7, with 10 bases matching TRBD2. Losses at the gene ends were 2 bases for V and 7 bases for J; bases not matched to a gene: 5. CDR3 size: 14 residues. Germline V gene sequence: CDR1 KGHSH, CDR2 LQKENI. This CDR3 is CASSPRLTSGEQYF. CDR3 in DNA: TGTGCCAGCTCACCAAGGCTGACTAGCGGGGAGCAGTACTTC.

The chain uses TRBV29-1 and TRBJ2-1; D is perhaps TRBD2 (5 bases). Germline CDR1 is SQVTM and CDR2 is ANQGSEA. V lost 2 bases, J lost 0 bases, and 11 bases lay in between. The CDR3 consists of 15 residues. In DNA form, the CDR3 reads TGCAGCGTTGAACACGGGATAAGCTCCTACAATGAGCAGTTCTTC. Translated, it gives CSVEHGISSYNEQFF.

CDR3 region: CASSPRGAGGLGYEQYF. The DNA of the CDR3 is TGTGCCAGCAGCCCTAGGGGGGCGGGGGGGCTAGGGTACGAGCAGTACTTC. The chain is built from TRBV7-9 and TRBJ2-7; 9 positions match TRBD2. V trimming: 5 bases; J trimming: 4 bases; junction bases outside the gene matches: 15. Germline CDR1 SEHNR, CDR2 FQNEAQ (reference sequence). The CDR3 sequence is 17 residues long.

CDR3 DNA sequence: TGTGCCAGCAGCTTAGTTGCGTTCTCTGGAAACACCATATATTTT. Amino acids: CASSLVAFSGNTIYF. This chain uses TRBV7-8 with TRBJ1-3, with D uncertain. The CDR3 has 15 amino acids. Per germline, CDR1 SGHVS and CDR2 FQNEAQ. Deletions cut 1 base from V and 0 bases from J, with 7 bases between.

The rearrangement uses TRBV5-1 and TRBJ1-2, with D uncertain. Germline-derived CDR1 and CDR2 are SGHRS and YFSETQ. This CDR3 is built from 13 residues. Trimming cost V 0 bases and J 4 bases, with 7 bases left between them. The CDR3 region is CASSLGEAYGYTF. The CDR3 region has the DNA TGCGCCAGCAGCTTGGGAGAAGCCTATGGCTACACCTTC.

The chain carries TRBV19 and TRBJ2-2, with 10 bases fitting TRBD2. From germline, CDR1 is LNHDA and CDR2 SQIVND (reference sequence). Trimming cost V 0 bases and J 5 bases; bases outside gene matches: 12. This CDR3 has 19 residues. This CDR3 reads CASSIEGLAGVPGTGELFF. The CDR3 nucleotides are TGTGCCAGTAGTATAGAAGGGCTAGCGGGAGTCCCGGGGACCGGGGAGCTGTTTTTT.

This chain links TRBV9 with TRBJ2-3, with D possibly TRBD1 on 6 matching bases. The V and J ends lost 0 bases and 1 base respectively, with 12 bases between them. Germline lookup yields CDR1 SGDLS and CDR2 YYNGEE. The CDR3 length is 16 residues. CDR3 sequence: CASSVAPRGGTDTQYF. CDR3 coding DNA: TGTGCCAGCAGCGTAGCACCCAGGGGAGGCACAGATACGCAGTATTTT.

The chain couples TRBV5-1 to TRBJ2-5; maybe TRBD1 (5 bases). CDR1 SGHRS and CDR2 YFSETQ come from the germline V gene. CDR3 length: 15 amino acids. The V end was cut by 5 bases, the J end by 0 bases, with 14 bases between. CDR3 protein: CASSGAQRYQETQYF. The CDR3, as DNA: TGCGCCAGCAGTGGGGCACAGAGGTACCAAGAGACCCAGTACTTC.

This chain uses TRBV6-5 with TRBJ1-6; D perhaps matches TRBD1 (5 bases). CDR3 size: 14 residues. CDR1 MNHEY and CDR2 SVGAGI come from the germline V gene. V lost 7 bases, J lost 10 bases, and 17 bases lay in between. As DNA, the CDR3 is TGTGCCAGCACCAACGGGGGGACTGGGTCACCCCTCCACTTT. Translation: CASTNGGTGSPLHF.

This clone was picked up one time. The V gene is TRBV28, the J gene TRBJ2-7, with TRBD2 matching over 7 bases. This CDR3 contains 15 residues. From germline, CDR1 is MDHEN and CDR2 SYDVKM. J lost 0 bases, V lost 6 bases, and 8 bases had no gene match. The CDR3 here is CASSSPRGSSYEQYF. In DNA, the CDR3 is TGTGCCAGCAGCTCCCCCCGCGGGAGCTCCTACGAGCAGTACTTC. Full variable domain (rest looked up from reference TRBV28 and TRBJ2-7): DVKVTQSSRYLVKRTGEKVFLECVQDMDHENMFWYRQDPGLGLRLIYFSYDVKMKEKGDIPEGYSVSREKKERFSLILESASTNQTSMYLCASSSPRGSSYEQYFGPGTRLTVT.

The chain uses TRBV9 and TRBJ2-5; D not resolved. The CDR3 length is 14 residues. Germline lookup yields CDR1 SGDLS and CDR2 YYNGEE. Trimming left V 4 bases short and J 4 bases short, with 14 bases between. The CDR3 DNA reads TGTGCCAGCAGCCCGAGCGCGCTCGTAGAGACCCAGTACTTC. This gives the protein CASSPSALVETQYF.

The V call is TRBV11-2, the J call TRBJ1-3; D might be TRBD1 (6 bases). The V gene lost 2 bases and the J gene lost 4 bases, with 12 bases spanning the gap. The CDR3 is made up of 15 amino acids. CDR1 and CDR2 from the germline V gene are SGHAT and FQNNGV. The CDR3 nucleotides are TGTGCCAGCAGCTTACACAGGGTAACGGGAAACACCATATATTTT. This translates into CASSLHRVTGNTIYF.

The rearrangement uses TRBV2 and TRBJ1-2; D not resolved. The CDR3 has 16 amino acids. Between the trimmed V and J ends, which lost 1 base and 2 bases, there was a span of 14 bases. Germline V gene data show CDR1 as SNHLY and CDR2 as FYNNEI. This chain's CDR3 is CASSEDEMHSNYGYTF. The CDR3 coding sequence is TGTGCCAGCAGTGAAGATGAAATGCACAGCAACTATGGCTACACCTTC.

The genes are TRBV5-6 and TRBJ1-2, with a possible D match to TRBD1 (6 bases). Germline assignment: CDR1 SGHDT and CDR2 YYEEEE. This CDR3 spans 14 amino acids. With 1 base removed from V and 4 bases from J, the gap between germline ends came to 11 bases. This CDR3 is CASSLSGHLYGYTF. The CDR3 coding sequence is TGTGCCAGCAGCTTGTCGGGACATCTCTATGGCTACACCTTC. Drawing the rest from reference TRBV5-6 and TRBJ1-2, the complete variable domain is DAGVTQSPTHLIKTRGQQVTLRCSPKSGHDTVSWYQQALGQGPQFIFQYYEEEERQRGNFPDRFSGHQFPNYSSELNVNALLLGDSALYLCASSLSGHLYGYTFGSGTRLTVV.

This clone occurred once. The chain combines TRBV7-9 with TRBJ1-1; D may be TRBD1 (6 bases). The length of the CDR3 is 14 residues. V dropped 5 bases and J dropped 2 bases, with 12 bases sitting between them. The germline V gene encodes CDR1 SEHNR and CDR2 FQNEAQ (reference sequence). CDR3 coding DNA: TGTGCCAGCAGCCCAAGACAGGTTAACACTGAAGCTTTCTTT. Its protein product is CASSPRQVNTEAFF.

This clone appeared a single time. The rearrangement uses TRBV5-1 and TRBJ2-7; 11 bases are shared with TRBD1. Losses at the gene ends were 4 bases for V and 5 bases for J; bases not matched to a gene: 5. From germline, CDR1 is SGHRS and CDR2 YFSETQ. The CDR3 loop spans 14 amino acids. CDR3 sequence: CASSRTGGSDEQYF. The DNA for the CDR3 is TGCGCCAGCAGCAGGACAGGGGGCAGCGACGAGCAGTACTTC.